The 30 T cell receptor beta chains below were found in one sample sequenced in a study of OX40 agonist ivuxolimab in advanced cancers. Data came from immunoSEQ multiplex PCR; TCRdb stores just in-frame clones and leaves some out. The profile covers approximately 66,000 clones, with 85% appearing a single time and about 0.76% taken by the ten largest. Sequenced here: CD4+ or CD8+ T cells sorted from blood, sampled in a trial of the OX40 agonist ivuxolimab. All receptors derive from an adult with an advanced solid tumor such as melanoma, head and neck, liver or kidney cancer.

The CDR3 reads CASSLRDTQYF. CDR3 nucleotide sequence: TGTGCCAGCAGTCTTCGGGATACGCAGTATTTT. The chain has TRBV28 and TRBJ2-3; no firm D call. V lost 5 bases and J lost 6, with 6 bases in between. In germline, CDR1 is MDHEN, CDR2 SYDVKM. There are 11 residues in the CDR3.

The CDR3 nucleotides read TGCGCCAGCAGCCCGACGGGCGCCTTCGGCTACACCTTC. Encoded protein: CASSPTGAFGYTF. The rearrangement joins TRBV5-1 to TRBJ1-2; no definite D call. The CDR3 is 13 residues long. Germline V gene data show CDR1 as SGHRS and CDR2 as YFSETQ. Trimming stripped 4 bases from V and 8 bases from J, with 15 bases between.

In the case of this clone: A read error may account for a junction end that differs from germline. The chain links TRBV27 to TRBJ2-7, with TRBD1 matching 10 bases. CDR1 is MNHEY, CDR2 SMNVEV, per germline (reference sequence). The CDR3 has 17 amino acids. CDR3 protein: CASSSPTGGKEFAALPF. The CDR3 DNA sequence: TGTGCCAGCAGTTCCCCGACAGGGGGCAAGGAATTCGCTGCCCTGCCCTTC.

In this sample, this clone turned up once. CDR3 DNA: TGTGCCAGCAGTTACCGAGGGACAAAAGAGGGCAATCAGCCCCAGCATTTT. It translates to CASSYRGTKEGNQPQHF. The chain couples TRBV28 to TRBJ1-5; TRBD1 is a possible D gene (6 bases). The CDR3 sequence is 17 residues long. The ends were cut back, 4 bases at V and 2 bases at J, with 18 bases in the middle. Germline loops: CDR1 MDHEN, CDR2 SYDVKM. Using reference TRBV28 and TRBJ1-5 for the parts outside the CDR3, the full variable domain is DVKVTQSSRYLVKRTGEKVFLECVQDMDHENMFWYRQDPGLGLRLIYFSYDVKMKEKGDIPEGYSVSREKKERFSLILESASTNQTSMYLCASSYRGTKEGNQPQHFGDGTRLSIL.

The chain combines TRBV10-3 with TRBJ2-3, with a weak D call TRBD2 (5 bases). V was trimmed by 7 bases and J by 0 bases, leaving 23 bases between them. CDR3 length equals 18 residues. Germline V lookup: CDR1 ENHRY, CDR2 SYGVKD. The CDR3 coding sequence is TGTGCCATCACCCACGACGGGATCTCGTTGACTAGCACAGATACGCAGTATTTT. Residues: CAITHDGISLTSTDTQYF.

The chain links TRBV7-2 to TRBJ1-2; 12 positions agree with TRBD1. This CDR3 has 16 amino acids. Germline-derived CDR1 and CDR2 are SGHTA and FQGNSA. Trimming cost V 4 bases and J 4 bases; bases outside gene matches: 7. The chain's CDR3 is CASSSGTGGDTYGYTF. The CDR3 DNA is TGTGCCAGCAGCTCCGGGACAGGGGGCGATACCTATGGCTACACCTTC.

This chain connects TRBV6-6 to TRBJ2-7; 7 nucleotides align to TRBD1. With 5 bases clipped from V and 3 bases from J, the junction kept 10 bases outside the gene matches. Germline assignment: CDR1 MNHNY and CDR2 SVGAGI (reference sequence). The CDR3 contains 15 residues. CDR3 DNA: TGTGCCAGCAGTAACCAAGCGACAGGGAACTACGAGCAGTACTTC. It codes for CASSNQATGNYEQYF.

The V and J genes are TRBV5-4 and TRBJ1-4; weak D call: TRBD1 (5 bases). This CDR3 region has 16 residues. CDR1 SGHNT and CDR2 YYREEE come from the germline V gene (reference sequence). V was shortened by 4 bases and J by 2 bases, with 15 bases between the two germline ends. Here the CDR3 reads CASSQEGAGTNEKLFF. The CDR3 bases are TGTGCCAGCAGCCAAGAGGGCGCAGGGACTAATGAAAAACTGTTTTTT. Full variable domain (rest looked up from reference TRBV5-4 and TRBJ1-4): ETGVTQSPTHLIKTRGQQVTLRCSSQSGHNTVSWYQQALGQGPQFIFQYYREEENGRGNFPPRFSGLQFPNYSSELNVNALELDDSALYLCASSQEGAGTNEKLFFGSGTQLSVL.

With respect to this clone: Other DNA sequences in this sample translate to the same CDR3. The CDR3 region has the DNA TGCGCCAGCAGCCCTGAGGGTGGCTATGGCTACACCTTC. This gives the protein CASSPEGGYGYTF. The V call is TRBV5-1, the J call TRBJ1-2; D remains ambiguous. This CDR3 spans 13 amino acids. Germline lookup yields CDR1 SGHRS and CDR2 YFSETQ. V lost 4 bases to trimming and J lost 4 bases, with 11 bases between them.

The chain employs TRBV6-1 and TRBJ1-5; D gene uncertain. This CDR3 comprises 16 residues. V lost 1 base, J lost 5 bases, and 15 bases lay in between. The V gene's germline CDR1 is MNHNS and CDR2 SASEGT. The CDR3 DNA reads as TGTGCCAGCAGTGAAGGACCGGGGAGGCGGGATCAGCCCCAGCATTTT. This sequence encodes CASSEGPGRRDQPQHF.

This chain joins TRBV15 and TRBJ2-1, with D perhaps being TRBD1 or TRBD2 (5 bases each). Trimming cost V 4 bases and J 1 base, with 8 bases left between them. The CDR3 contains 14 residues. Germline CDR1 and CDR2: LNHNV and YYDKDF (reference sequence). The CDR3 region has the DNA TGTGCCACCAGCATTGGGGGTTCCTACAATGAGCAGTTCTTC. Encoded protein: CATSIGGSYNEQFF.

The CDR3, as DNA: TGTGCCAGTAGTATGAACCCCGGAAACACCATATATTTT. Translation gives CASSMNPGNTIYF. The chain carries TRBV19 and TRBJ1-3; D is undetermined. Trimming pared 3 bases from V and 4 bases from J, leaving 7 bases between. The germline CDR1 and CDR2 sequences are LNHDA and SQIVND (reference sequence). This CDR3 region has 13 residues.

The chain has TRBV11-3 and TRBJ2-5, with a possible D match to TRBD2 (5 bases). TRBJ2-7 explains the end of the DNA better; the J call may be wrong. The length of the CDR3 is 14 residues. Germline lookup yields CDR1 SGHNT and CDR2 YENEEA. The CDR3 region has the DNA TGTGCCAGCAGCAGCGGCTTAACTTCCTACGAGCAGTACTTC. Its protein is CASSSGLTSYEQYF.

Written as DNA, the CDR3 is TGTGCCAGCAGTTACTCCGGGACAGGGAATGAAAAACTGTTTTTT. Amino acid sequence: CASSYSGTGNEKLFF. The genes are TRBV6-5 and TRBJ1-4; 9 bases agree with TRBD1. The CDR3 is 15 residues long. The germline gives CDR1 MNHEY, CDR2 SVGAGI. V lost 0 bases and J lost 5; bases outside the gene matches: 1.

Written as DNA, the CDR3 is TGTGCCAGCAGTCCCCCAACGGACATCAACACTGAAGCTTTCTTT. Translated, it gives CASSPPTDINTEAFF. J is TRBJ1-1 and V is TRBV6-6, with a tentative D call TRBD1 (5 bases). With 5 bases removed from V and 2 bases from J, the gap between germline ends came to 15 bases. CDR1 and CDR2 (germline): MNHNY, SVGAGI (reference sequence). This CDR3 has 15 residues.

This sequence joins TRBV28 and TRBJ2-1; TRBD1 is a possible D gene (6 bases). The CDR3 is 16 amino acids. Germline CDR1 reads MDHEN; CDR2 reads SYDVKM. The V end lost 6 bases, the J end lost 4 bases, and 19 bases lay between the germline ends. Here the CDR3 DNA reads TGTGCCAGCAGCATCCCGAGGGGGAAATTTTACAATGAGCAGTTCTTC. Amino acid sequence: CASSIPRGKFYNEQFF.

The chain combines TRBV25-1 with TRBJ1-6; D might be TRBD1 (5 bases). CDR1 and CDR2 from the germline V gene are MGHDK and SYGVNS. This CDR3 is 15 amino acids long. The germline V and J ends were trimmed by 3 bases and 4 bases, with 10 bases remaining between them. The CDR3 sequence is CASSDRGRYNSPLHF. As DNA, the CDR3 is TGTGCCAGCAGTGATAGGGGACGGTATAATTCACCCCTCCACTTT.

The gene calls are TRBV5-1 and TRBJ1-6; D not certain. Germline values: CDR1 SGHRS, CDR2 YFSETQ. V lost 0 bases and J 7 bases, leaving 17 bases between the germline ends. The CDR3 sequence is 17 residues long. CDR3 sequence (DNA): TGCGCCAGCAGCTTGGCGGGATCCTCTAACCGGAATTCACCCCTCCACTTT. Its protein product is CASSLAGSSNRNSPLHF.

This clone appeared once. The chain joins TRBV10-3 to TRBJ2-3; 7 bases map to TRBD2. After removal of 10 bases from V and 6 bases from J, the junction contained 22 bases not matched to a gene. This CDR3 comprises 17 residues. CDR1 and CDR2 from the germline V gene are ENHRY and SYGVKD. DNA of the CDR3: TGTGCCACCACCGAAGATGGCGGGAGCCGATTGGGGGATACGCAGTATTTT. It yields the protein CATTEDGGSRLGDTQYF.

The rearrangement uses TRBV19 and TRBJ2-3; D remains ambiguous. This CDR3 is 15 amino acids long. Between the trimmed V and J ends, which lost 1 base and 0 bases, there was a span of 8 bases. Germline V gene sequence: CDR1 LNHDA, CDR2 SQIVND (reference sequence). The CDR3 DNA is TGTGCCAGTAGTATAGGTGGCTATAGCACAGATACGCAGTATTTT. Translated: CASSIGGYSTDTQYF.

The genes are TRBV11-3 and TRBJ1-2, with D unclear. Germline CDR1 is SGHNT and CDR2 is YENEEA. The CDR3 sequence is 14 residues long. Trimming removed 5 bases at V and 0 bases at J, with 10 bases between. The CDR3 DNA is TGTGCCAGCAGCCCCGGTGGGGCTAACTATGGCTACACCTTC. It is translated as CASSPGGANYGYTF. Full variable domain (missing parts from reference TRBV11-3 and TRBJ1-2): EAGVVQSPRYKIIEKKQPVAFWCNPISGHNTLYWYLQNLGQGPELLIRYENEEAVDDSQLPKDRFSAERLKGVDSTLKIQPAELGDSAVYLCASSPGGANYGYTFGSGTRLTVV.

V and J are TRBV19 and TRBJ1-5, with D possibly matching TRBD1 (5 bases). Germline CDR1 and CDR2: LNHDA and SQIVND (reference sequence). V was clipped by 7 bases and J by 0 bases, with 22 bases between them. The CDR3 consists of 18 residues. This CDR3 is CASKSRGAAGNSNQPQHF. DNA for the CDR3: TGTGCCAGTAAGAGTAGAGGGGCTGCTGGAAATAGCAATCAGCCCCAGCATTTT.

V is TRBV7-3 and J is TRBJ2-2; TRBD2 aligns across 10 bases. Germline V gene sequence: CDR1 SGHTA, CDR2 FQGTGA. Trimming removed 5 bases from V and 2 bases from J; junction bases left unmatched: 5. The CDR3 is 16 residues long. In DNA, the CDR3 is TGTGCCAGCAGCCCCTTAGCGGGAGGCAACACCGGGGAGCTGTTTTTT. Translating it yields CASSPLAGGNTGELFF.

The chain has TRBV7-6 and TRBJ2-7; a weak D match, TRBD1 (5 bases). Trimming took 1 base from V and 5 from J, leaving 6 bases between them. This CDR3 is built from 12 residues. Looked up from germline, CDR1 is SGHVS and CDR2 is FNYEAQ. The CDR3 DNA reads as TGTGCCAGCAGCTTAGAAGGGGACGAGCAGTACTTC. It is translated as CASSLEGDEQYF.

J is TRBJ2-3 and V is TRBV12-2. TRBV12-2 is a pseudogene. The CDR3 covers 11 residues. The CDR3 loop is CASRLTDTQYF. The CDR3 DNA sequence: TGTGCAAGTCGCTTAACAGATACGCAGTATTTT.

The chain carries TRBV6-6 and TRBJ1-6; 7 bases map to TRBD1. The CDR3 has 14 amino acids. V lost 3 bases to trimming and J lost 8 bases; unmatched junction nucleotides: 4. Looked up from germline, CDR1 is MNHNY and CDR2 is SVGAGI (reference sequence). The CDR3: CASSYGQGDSPLHF. In DNA form, the CDR3 reads TGTGCCAGCAGTTATGGGCAGGGGGATTCACCCCTCCACTTT.

The chain employs TRBV5-1 and TRBJ2-3, with D unclear. Germline V gene lookup returns CDR1 SGHRS and CDR2 YFSETQ. The CDR3 has 13 amino acids. Trimming took 0 bases from V and 5 from J, leaving 7 bases between them. This CDR3 is CASSLEYRDTQYF. The CDR3 DNA reads as TGCGCCAGCAGCTTGGAGTACCGAGATACGCAGTATTTT. The complete variable domain, with remaining parts taken from reference TRBV5-1 and TRBJ2-3, reads KAGVTQTPRYLIKTRGQQVTLSCSPISGHRSVSWYQQTPGQGLQFLFEYFSETQRNKGNFPGRFSGRQFSNSRSEMNVSTLELGDSALYLCASSLEYRDTQYFGPGTRLTVL.

The chain has TRBV5-1 and TRBJ2-3; D remains unclear. CDR1 is SGHRS, CDR2 YFSETQ, per germline. The CDR3 is 16 amino acids. Trimming shortened V by 2 bases and J by 2 bases, and 15 bases separated the two germline ends. The CDR3 nucleotides are TGCGCCAGCAGCTTCCGACCAGGTAGGACCACAGATACGCAGTATTTT. It yields the protein CASSFRPGRTTDTQYF.

This clone has only a few counts. Written as DNA, the CDR3 is TGTGCCAGCAGCAACGATTATGGCTACACCTTC. Amino acid sequence: CASSNDYGYTF. The rearrangement uses TRBV5-5 and TRBJ1-2, with no clear D. CDR1 SGHKS and CDR2 YYEKEE come from the germline V gene (reference sequence). The CDR3 extends over 11 amino acids. The V and J ends lost 4 bases and 5 bases respectively, with 6 bases between them.

The chain recombines TRBV27 with TRBJ1-5; a weak D match, TRBD1 (6 bases). The CDR3 sequence is 13 residues long. V was cut by 4 bases and J by 11 bases, with 15 bases left in between. The V gene's germline CDR1 is MNHEY and CDR2 SMNVEV (reference sequence). The CDR3 loop reads CASSSHRESAQHF. CDR3 DNA: TGTGCCAGCAGTTCGCACAGGGAATCAGCCCAGCATTTT.